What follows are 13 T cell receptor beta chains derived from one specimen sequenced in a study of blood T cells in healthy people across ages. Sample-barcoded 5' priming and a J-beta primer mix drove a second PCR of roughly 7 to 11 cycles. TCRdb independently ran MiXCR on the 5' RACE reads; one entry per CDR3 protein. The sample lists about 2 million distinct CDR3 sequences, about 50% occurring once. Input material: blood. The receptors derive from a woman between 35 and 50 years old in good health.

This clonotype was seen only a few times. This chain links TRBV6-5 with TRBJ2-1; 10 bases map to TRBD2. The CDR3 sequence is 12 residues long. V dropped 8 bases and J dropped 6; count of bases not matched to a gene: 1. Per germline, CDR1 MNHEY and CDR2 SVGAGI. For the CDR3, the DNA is TGTGCCAGCGGGACTAGCGTCAATGAGCAGTTCTTC. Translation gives CASGTSVNEQFF.

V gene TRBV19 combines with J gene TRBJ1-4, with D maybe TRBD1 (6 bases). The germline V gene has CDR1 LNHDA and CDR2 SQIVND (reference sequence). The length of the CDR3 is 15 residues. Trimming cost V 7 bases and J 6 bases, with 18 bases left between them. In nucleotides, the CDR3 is TGTGCCAGTACCTCCACGGGGGGCCGAGATGAAAAACTGTTTTTT. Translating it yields CASTSTGGRDEKLFF.

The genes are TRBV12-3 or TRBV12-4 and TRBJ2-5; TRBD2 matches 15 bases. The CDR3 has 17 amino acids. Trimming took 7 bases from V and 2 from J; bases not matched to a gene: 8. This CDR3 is CASMGGTSGGSQETQYF. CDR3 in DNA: TGTGCCAGCATGGGGGGGACTAGCGGGGGGTCACAAGAGACCCAGTACTTC.

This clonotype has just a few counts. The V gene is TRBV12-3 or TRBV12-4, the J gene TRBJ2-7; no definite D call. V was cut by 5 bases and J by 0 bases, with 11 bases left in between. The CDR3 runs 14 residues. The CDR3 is CASSQGHSSYEQYF. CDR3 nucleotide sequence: TGTGCCAGCAGTCAAGGGCATAGCTCCTACGAGCAGTACTTC.

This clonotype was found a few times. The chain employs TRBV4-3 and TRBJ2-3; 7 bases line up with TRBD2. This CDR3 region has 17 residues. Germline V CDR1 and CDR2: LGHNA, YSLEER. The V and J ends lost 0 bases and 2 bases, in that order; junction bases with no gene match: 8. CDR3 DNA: TGCGCCAGCAGCCAAGAAAGAAGCGGGGAGGACACAGATACGCAGTATTTT. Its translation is CASSQERSGEDTDTQYF.

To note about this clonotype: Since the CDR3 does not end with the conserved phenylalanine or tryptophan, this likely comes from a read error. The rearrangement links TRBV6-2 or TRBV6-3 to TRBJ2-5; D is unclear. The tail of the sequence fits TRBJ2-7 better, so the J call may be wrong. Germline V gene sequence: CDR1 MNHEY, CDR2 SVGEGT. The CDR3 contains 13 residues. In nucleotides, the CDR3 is TGCGCCAGCAGCCCCGGGCCCTCCTACGAGCAGTACTTA. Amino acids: CASSPGPSYEQYL.

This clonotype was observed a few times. Here the CDR3 DNA reads TGTGCCAGCAGCCAAGTGGGACAGGGGGCCGATTGGTATGGCTACACCTTC. Translating gives CASSQVGQGADWYGYTF. This chain links TRBV4-2 with TRBJ1-2, with 12 nucleotides matching TRBD1. V lost 1 base and J lost 5; bases outside the gene matches: 8. In germline, CDR1 is LGHNA, CDR2 YNFKEQ. The CDR3 runs 17 residues.

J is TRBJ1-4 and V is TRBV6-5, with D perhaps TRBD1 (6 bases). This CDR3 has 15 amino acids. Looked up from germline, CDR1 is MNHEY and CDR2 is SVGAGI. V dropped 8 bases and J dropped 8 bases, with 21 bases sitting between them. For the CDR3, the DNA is TGTGCCAGCTCGGGGTCGAAAGGGGGAGGCGAAAAACTGTTTTTT. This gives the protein CASSGSKGGGEKLFF.

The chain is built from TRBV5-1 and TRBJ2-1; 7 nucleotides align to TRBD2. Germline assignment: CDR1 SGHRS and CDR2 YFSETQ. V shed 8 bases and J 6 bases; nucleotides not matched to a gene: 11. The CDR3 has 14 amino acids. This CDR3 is CASSRLGGTNEQFF. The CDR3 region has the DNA TGCGCCAGTTCTCGACTCGGGGGGACCAATGAGCAGTTCTTC.

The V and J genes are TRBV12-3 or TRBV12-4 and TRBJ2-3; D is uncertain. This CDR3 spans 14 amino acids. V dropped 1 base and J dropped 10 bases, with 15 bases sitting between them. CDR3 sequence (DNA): TGTGCCAGCAGTTTAGTGGAAGGTCAACGTGCGCAGTATTTT. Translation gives CASSLVEGQRAQYF.

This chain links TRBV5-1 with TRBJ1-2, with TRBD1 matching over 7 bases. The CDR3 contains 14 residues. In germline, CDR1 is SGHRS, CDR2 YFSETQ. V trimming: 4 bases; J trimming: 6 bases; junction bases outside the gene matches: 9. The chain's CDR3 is CASSGPTRGHGYTF. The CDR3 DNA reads TGCGCCAGCAGCGGCCCGACGAGGGGGCATGGCTACACCTTC. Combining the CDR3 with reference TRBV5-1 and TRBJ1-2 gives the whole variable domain KAGVTQTPRYLIKTRGQQVTLSCSPISGHRSVSWYQQTPGQGLQFLFEYFSETQRNKGNFPGRFSGRQFSNSRSEMNVSTLELGDSALYLCASSGPTRGHGYTFGSGTRLTVV.

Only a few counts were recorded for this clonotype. The CDR3 reads CASSLALRGGQETQYF. In nucleotides, the CDR3 is TGTGCCAGCAGCTTAGCGCTCAGGGGCGGTCAAGAGACCCAGTACTTC. The chain combines TRBV7-9 with TRBJ2-5; a weak D match, TRBD1 (6 bases). The CDR3 covers 16 residues. Deletions cut 0 bases from V and 2 bases from J, with 13 bases between. CDR1 SEHNR and CDR2 FQNEAQ come from the germline V gene (reference sequence).

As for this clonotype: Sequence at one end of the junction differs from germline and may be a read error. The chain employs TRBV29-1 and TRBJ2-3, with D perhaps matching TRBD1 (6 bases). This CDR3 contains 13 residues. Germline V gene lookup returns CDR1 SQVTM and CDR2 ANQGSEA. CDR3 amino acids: CSVEGQGIDAQYF. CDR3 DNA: TGCAGCGTTGAAGGCCAGGGGATAGATGCGCAGTATTTT.